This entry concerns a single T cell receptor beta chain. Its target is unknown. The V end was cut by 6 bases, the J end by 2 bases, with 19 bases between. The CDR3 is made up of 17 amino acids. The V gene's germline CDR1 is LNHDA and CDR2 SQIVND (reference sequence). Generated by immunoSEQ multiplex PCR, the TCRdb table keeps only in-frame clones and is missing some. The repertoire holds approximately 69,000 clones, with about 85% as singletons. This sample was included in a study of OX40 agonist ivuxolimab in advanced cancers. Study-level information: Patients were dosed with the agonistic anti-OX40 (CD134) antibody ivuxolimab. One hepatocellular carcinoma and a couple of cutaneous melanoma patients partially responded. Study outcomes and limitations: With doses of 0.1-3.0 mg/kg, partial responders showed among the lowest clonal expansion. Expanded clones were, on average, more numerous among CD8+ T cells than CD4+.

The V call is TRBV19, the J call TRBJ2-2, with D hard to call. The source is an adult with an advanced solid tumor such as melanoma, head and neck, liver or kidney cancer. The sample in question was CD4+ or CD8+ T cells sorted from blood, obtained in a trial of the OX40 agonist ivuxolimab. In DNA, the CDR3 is TGTGCCAGTAGCTACCCGGTTGGGTTAGGCAACACCGGGGAGCTGTTTTTT. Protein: CASSYPVGLGNTGELFF.